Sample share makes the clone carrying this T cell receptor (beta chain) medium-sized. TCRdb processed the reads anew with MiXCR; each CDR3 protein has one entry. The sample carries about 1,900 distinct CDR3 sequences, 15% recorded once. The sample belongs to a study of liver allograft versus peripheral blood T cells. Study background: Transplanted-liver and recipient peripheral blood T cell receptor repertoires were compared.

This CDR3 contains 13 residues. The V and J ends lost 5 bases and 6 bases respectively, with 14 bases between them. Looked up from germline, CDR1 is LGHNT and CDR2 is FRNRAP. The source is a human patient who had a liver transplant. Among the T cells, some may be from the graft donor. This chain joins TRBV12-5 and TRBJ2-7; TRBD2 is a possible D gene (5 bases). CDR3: CASGQGGGAEQYF. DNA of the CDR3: TGTGCTAGTGGTCAAGGCGGAGGAGCCGAGCAGTACTTC.